Presented here are 11 T cell receptor beta chains from one specimen sequenced in a study of cytomegalovirus exposure and HLA in healthy donors. Profiling relied on immunoSEQ multiplex PCR, and the TCRdb table lists in-frame clones only, not all of them. The sample records approximately 82,000 clones, approximately 95% being singletons. The sample taken for sequencing was PBMCs. These TCRs come from a woman between 18 and 30 years old in good health and CMV-seronegative.

V gene TRBV19 combines with J gene TRBJ2-2, with D tentatively TRBD2 (5 bases). The CDR3 length is 14 residues. The ends were cut back, 7 bases at V and 2 bases at J, with 11 bases in the middle. Germline CDR1 and CDR2: LNHDA and SQIVND (reference sequence). This CDR3 is CASTRDHNTGELFF. Written as DNA, the CDR3 is TGTGCCAGTACGAGGGATCATAACACCGGGGAGCTGTTTTTT.

This rearrangement joins TRBV5-4 to TRBJ1-2; maybe TRBD1 (5 bases). Germline CDR1 reads SGHNT; CDR2 reads YYREEE (reference sequence). V dropped 4 bases and J dropped 4 bases, with 14 bases sitting between them. The CDR3 is 14 amino acids. CDR3: CASSLQDRSYGYTF. The CDR3 DNA follows: TGTGCCAGCAGCCTCCAAGACAGAAGCTATGGCTACACCTTC.

This clone was seen a single time. The rearrangement uses TRBV19 and TRBJ2-1; 11 bases map to TRBD2. V lost 10 bases to trimming and J lost 3 bases; unmatched junction nucleotides: 11. The CDR3 is 16 residues long. The V gene's germline CDR1 is LNHDA and CDR2 SQIVND (reference sequence). CDR3: CATSPLLAGVYNEQFF. The CDR3 coding sequence is TGTGCCACGAGTCCCCTACTAGCGGGGGTCTACAATGAGCAGTTCTTC.

This clone appeared a single time. The J gene is TRBJ2-3, the V gene TRBV7-2, with 8 bases aligning to TRBD2. CDR1 is SGHTA, CDR2 FQGNSA, per germline. The CDR3 totals 14 residues. The junction had 2 bases not matched to a gene; V was cut back by 1 base and J by 5 bases. The CDR3 bases are TGTGCCAGCAGCTTAGTTCTAGCGGGAGATACGCAGTATTTT. It yields the protein CASSLVLAGDTQYF.

The CDR3: CASSPPTGATEAFF. CDR3 nucleotide sequence: TGTGCCAGCAGTCCTCCGACAGGGGCCACTGAAGCTTTCTTT. V and J are TRBV7-9 and TRBJ1-1, with 8 bases that match TRBD1. This CDR3 region has 14 residues. Per germline, CDR1 SEHNR and CDR2 FQNEAQ (reference sequence). The ends lost 6 bases at V and 4 bases at J; junction bases unmatched: 7. The full variable domain, in which reference TRBV7-9 and TRBJ1-1 provide the parts outside the CDR3, is DTGVSQNPRHKITKRGQNVTFRCDPISEHNRLYWYRQTLGQGPEFLTYFQNEAQLEKSRLLSDRFSAERPKGSFSTLEIQRTEQGDSAMYLCASSPPTGATEAFFGQGTRLTVV.

The CDR3 nucleotides are TGTGCCAGCAGCTTAGGGGGACAGGGGACCTACGAGCAGTACTTC. Residues: CASSLGGQGTYEQYF. V is TRBV13 and J is TRBJ2-7, with 10 bases matching TRBD1. CDR1 is PRHDT, CDR2 FYEKMQ, per germline (reference sequence). The length of the CDR3 is 15 residues. Germline trimming cut 0 bases from V and 2 bases from J; bases unmatched to any gene: 1.

The chain couples TRBV4-3 to TRBJ2-3, with 8 bases aligning to TRBD2. The J segment lost 6 bases and the V segment lost 4 bases, leaving 3 bases of the junction unmatched. The CDR3 is 13 amino acids. Germline CDR1 LGHNA, CDR2 YSLEER. The CDR3 coding sequence is TGCGCCAGCAGCCCTGGGACTAGGGATACGCAGTATTTT. It yields the protein CASSPGTRDTQYF.

The CDR3 bases are TGTGCCAGCATCAAGTCAAGAGTCTCTCAAGAGACCCAGTACTTC. Amino acid sequence: CASIKSRVSQETQYF. The genes are TRBV7-8 and TRBJ2-5; D is unresolved. The CDR3 is 15 amino acids. The germline V gene encodes CDR1 SGHVS and CDR2 FQNEAQ. V was pared by 7 bases and J by 2 bases, with 17 bases between.

This chain's CDR3 is CASRTGTGGDTQYF. The CDR3 coding sequence is TGTGCCAGCAGAACCGGGACAGGGGGTGATACGCAGTATTTT. The chain employs TRBV7-9 and TRBJ2-3; 11 nucleotides line up with TRBD1. This CDR3 is built from 14 residues. V was clipped by 6 bases and J by 6 bases; unmatched bases: 5. The V gene's germline CDR1 is SEHNR and CDR2 FQNEAQ (reference sequence).

This chain connects TRBV6-1 to TRBJ1-4; no definite D call. The V gene lost 4 bases and the J gene lost 0 bases, with 12 bases spanning the gap. This CDR3 has 16 amino acids. Germline-derived CDR1 and CDR2 are MNHNS and SASEGT. The CDR3 loop reads CASSGATDPTNEKLFF. The CDR3 DNA sequence: TGTGCCAGCAGTGGGGCAACAGATCCAACTAATGAAAAACTGTTTTTT.

This clone was counted once. This chain uses TRBV30 with TRBJ1-5; perhaps TRBD1 as D (5 bases). V was shortened by 3 bases and J by 5 bases, with 11 bases between the two germline ends. The CDR3 has 13 residues. CDR1 GTSNPN and CDR2 SVGIG come from the germline V gene (reference sequence). The CDR3 region has the DNA TGTGCCTGGAGCGTAGGGGCCGATCAGCCCCAGCATTTT. It translates to CAWSVGADQPQHF.